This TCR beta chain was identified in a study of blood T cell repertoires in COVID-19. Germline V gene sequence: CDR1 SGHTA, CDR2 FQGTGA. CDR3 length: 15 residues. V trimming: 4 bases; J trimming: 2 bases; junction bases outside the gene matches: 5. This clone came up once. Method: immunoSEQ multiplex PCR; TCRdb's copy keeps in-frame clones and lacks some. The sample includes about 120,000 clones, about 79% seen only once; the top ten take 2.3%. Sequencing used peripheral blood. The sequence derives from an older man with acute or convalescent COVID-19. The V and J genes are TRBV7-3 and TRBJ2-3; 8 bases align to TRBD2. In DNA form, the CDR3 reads TGTGCCAGCAGCTGGCGGGGGGCGGTCACAGATACGCAGTATTTT. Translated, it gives CASSWRGAVTDTQYF.